This TCR beta chain was retrieved from a study of T cell responses to AZD1222 COVID-19 vaccine. Assay: immunoSEQ multiplex PCR; the TCRdb copy retains only in-frame clones and omits some. Of approximately 150,000 clones listed, roughly 84% are singletons. Notes on this clone: Its specificity is unknown.

Study-level findings and limits: Only after the peak T cell response were repertoires sampled.

Both about-4-week and about-12-week second-dose recipients were combined. The source was peripheral blood, collected 28 days after the second AZD1222 dose. This TCR derives from an adult who received the AZD1222 COVID-19 vaccine.

The CDR3 DNA reads as TGTGCCAGCAGCCACGGGACAGGCCAGCCCCAGCATTTT. Translation gives CASSHGTGQPQHF. The chain has TRBV3-1 (or the pseudogene TRBV3-2) and TRBJ1-5, with 8 bases that match TRBD1. CDR1 is LGHDT, CDR2 YNNKEL, per germline (reference sequence). This CDR3 has 13 residues. J gave up 7 bases and V 3 bases, and 2 bases lay outside the gene matches.